The T cell receptor (beta chain) described here comes from a study of T cells in Graves' hyperthyroidism and ophthalmopathy. The study, taken as a whole, reports: Ophthalmopathy prediction by the model preceded onset by a median about 6.5 months. Also found in blood were most expanded thyroid clonotypes above 0.001.

As concerns this clonotype: Its antigen remains unidentified.

Amplification of TCR beta CDR3 regions used RNA as the template. Primed by the HTBI set, a first-round RT-PCR was run on the TCR CDR3. TCRdb analysed the multiplex PCR reads with MiXCR anew, one entry per CDR3 protein. The table lists over 250,000 distinct CDR3 sequences, 22% of them singletons. V shed 3 bases and J 11 bases; nucleotides not matched to a gene: 7. Germline CDR1 is MNHEY and CDR2 is SVGAGI. The CDR3 sequence is 13 residues long. The chain employs TRBV6-5 and TRBJ2-1; the match to TRBD1 covers 7 bases. The TCR originated in a man in his thirties or forties with Graves' ophthalmopathy. The sample consisted of blood. The CDR3 sequence is CASSYQTGLKQFF. The CDR3 nucleotides are TGTGCCAGCAGTTATCAGACAGGGCTGAAGCAGTTCTTC.